This T cell receptor (beta chain) was sequenced during a study of T cell repertoires in cytomegalovirus infection. About the research overall: Public TCR beta signatures indicated both CMV infection and matching HLA type.

TCRdb ran MiXCR on the reads and lists one entry per CDR3 protein. The sample holds under 150,000 distinct CDR3 sequences; more than 20% are singletons and the top ten take roughly 35%. This clonotype was recorded a few times. Its specificity is unknown. Germline V gives CDR1 SEHNR, CDR2 FQNEAQ (reference sequence). Trimming removed 5 bases from V and 6 bases from J, with 14 bases in between. The CDR3 spans 15 residues. Study observations and caveats: Dominating the ex vivo response were HLA-C-restricted CMV-specific TCR beta clonotypes. Based on cumulative public TCR beta family frequency, carriers of CMV plus the relevant HLA were identified.

This TCR came from a human donor in good health (CMV status not recorded). Some clones in this sample may be carry-over from other donors' samples. This chain uses TRBV7-9 with TRBJ1-6; D call uncertain. The specimen was PBMCs, sequenced either directly or after in vitro stimulation (not recorded which). The CDR3 coding sequence is TGTGCCAGCAGCCCCCCTAGGATTGGTAATTCACCCCTCCACTTT. This gives the protein CASSPPRIGNSPLHF.